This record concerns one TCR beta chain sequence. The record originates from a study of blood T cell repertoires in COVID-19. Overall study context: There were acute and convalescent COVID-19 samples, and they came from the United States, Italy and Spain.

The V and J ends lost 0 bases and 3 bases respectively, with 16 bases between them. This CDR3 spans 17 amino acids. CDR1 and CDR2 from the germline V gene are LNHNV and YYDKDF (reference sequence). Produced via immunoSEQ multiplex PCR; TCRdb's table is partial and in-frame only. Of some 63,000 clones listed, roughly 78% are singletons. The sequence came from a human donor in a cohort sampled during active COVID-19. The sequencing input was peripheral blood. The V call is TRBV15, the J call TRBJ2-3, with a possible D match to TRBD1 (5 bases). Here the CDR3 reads CATSREGQGEATDTQYF. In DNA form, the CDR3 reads TGTGCCACCAGCAGAGAGGGCCAGGGCGAGGCTACAGATACGCAGTATTTT.